This entry describes one T cell receptor beta chain. Its antigen is unknown. The data are from a study of somatic mutations in cytotoxic T cells in rheumatoid arthritis. General study points: Rheumatoid arthritis patients and age-matched healthy controls showed no significant difference in CD8+ T-cell clonality.

Libraries were prepared by immunoSEQ multiplex PCR; TCRdb keeps only in-frame clonotypes and omits some of them. This sample carries about 2,400 clones, roughly 80% of them seen once, and the ten largest clones take about 45%. This CDR3 has 15 residues. CDR1 is SGHRS, CDR2 YFSETQ, per germline. V shed 1 base and J shed 3 bases, with 13 bases lying between them. This clonotype was sampled from a man between 65 and 85 years old with rheumatoid arthritis. This chain connects TRBV5-1 to TRBJ1-1, with D possibly TRBD1 on 6 matching bases. The sequenced material came from CD8+ T cells sorted from blood. The CDR3 region is CASSLWQGQDTEAFF. The CDR3, as DNA: TGCGCCAGCAGCTTGTGGCAGGGGCAGGACACTGAAGCTTTCTTT.